The 27 T cell receptor beta chains reported below all come from one sample, sequenced in a study of identifying expanded T cells in peripheral blood. The assay was immunoSEQ multiplex PCR, and TCRdb's table has in-frame clones only and misses some. The repertoire holds more than 50,000 clones, with about 85% as singletons. The specimen sequenced was blood. These receptor sequences come from a person between 18 and 75 years old in good health.

This clone was observed once. This rearrangement joins TRBV30 to TRBJ1-5; TRBD1 matches at 9 bases. There are 13 residues in the CDR3. The J segment lost 7 bases and the V segment lost 5 bases, leaving 6 bases of the junction unmatched. Per germline, CDR1 GTSNPN and CDR2 SVGIG (reference sequence). CDR3: CAWGTGGRQPQHF. The CDR3 coding sequence is TGTGCCTGGGGTACAGGGGGCCGGCAGCCCCAGCATTTT.

The chain combines TRBV4-3 with TRBJ2-3, with TRBD1 as a possible D gene (6 bases). The CDR3 contains 15 residues. V was trimmed by 1 base and J by 6 bases, leaving 14 bases between them. Germline CDR1 is LGHNA and CDR2 is YSLEER. DNA for the CDR3: TGCGCCAGCAGCCAAGGTTTCACAGGGATGGATACGCAGTATTTT. Its translation: CASSQGFTGMDTQYF.

This chain links TRBV11-2 with TRBJ1-1, with D unresolved. V was shortened by 2 bases and J by 11 bases, with 15 bases between the two germline ends. Looked up from germline, CDR1 is SGHAT and CDR2 is FQNNGV. This CDR3 has 13 amino acids. CDR3 region: CASSLTGGLTAFF. CDR3 nucleotides: TGTGCCAGCAGCTTAACGGGTGGGCTGACGGCTTTCTTT.

The rearrangement links TRBV30 to TRBJ1-6, with D perhaps TRBD1 (5 bases). From germline, CDR1 is GTSNPN and CDR2 SVGIG (reference sequence). Between the trimmed V and J ends, which lost 1 base and 0 bases, there was a span of 7 bases. There are 15 residues in the CDR3. The CDR3 sequence: CAWSGQSSYNSPLHF. The CDR3 nucleotides read TGTGCCTGGAGTGGACAGAGCTCCTATAATTCACCCCTCCACTTT.

This clone appeared once. This chain uses TRBV18 with TRBJ2-3, with D hard to call. The CDR3 has 15 amino acids. Germline V gene data show CDR1 as KGHSH and CDR2 as LQKENI. Trimming took 2 bases from V and 3 from J, leaving 12 bases between them. CDR3 coding DNA: TGTGCCAGCTCACCAAGATCGCCGGAGACAGATACGCAGTATTTT. Translation: CASSPRSPETDTQYF.

This rearrangement joins TRBV5-4 to TRBJ2-1; 7 bases align to TRBD2. The germline V gene encodes CDR1 SGHNT and CDR2 YYREEE (reference sequence). Trimming cost V 4 bases and J 6 bases; bases outside gene matches: 13. The CDR3 runs to 16 residues. This CDR3 is CASSLEGREGSNEQFF. CDR3 in DNA: TGTGCCAGCAGCCTGGAGGGGAGGGAGGGATCCAATGAGCAGTTCTTC. Together with reference TRBV5-4 and TRBJ2-1, the CDR3 gives the full variable domain: ETGVTQSPTHLIKTRGQQVTLRCSSQSGHNTVSWYQQALGQGPQFIFQYYREEENGRGNFPPRFSGLQFPNYSSELNVNALELDDSALYLCASSLEGREGSNEQFFGPGTRLTVL.

The V and J genes are TRBV9 and TRBJ2-1; 10 bases fit TRBD2. Germline CDR1 SGDLS, CDR2 YYNGEE. The CDR3 totals 17 residues. The junction had 11 bases not matched to a gene; V was cut back by 0 bases and J by 8 bases. CDR3 sequence reads: CASSVGPPPSGGDEQFF. The CDR3 DNA reads TGTGCCAGCAGCGTAGGCCCCCCACCGAGCGGGGGGGATGAGCAGTTCTTC.

This chain links TRBV7-7 with TRBJ2-2; the D is unclear. V was clipped by 2 bases and J by 6 bases, with 7 bases between them. This CDR3 comprises 13 residues. The V gene's germline CDR1 is SSHAT and CDR2 FNYEAQ (reference sequence). The CDR3 nucleotides are TGTGCCAGCAGCTTACGAGTTTCCGGGGAGCTGTTTTTT. It codes for CASSLRVSGELFF.

The chain employs TRBV2 and TRBJ2-5, with no clear D. The CDR3 is made up of 15 amino acids. Germline V gives CDR1 SNHLY, CDR2 FYNNEI. The V end lost 3 bases, the J end lost 5 bases, and 16 bases lay between the germline ends. The CDR3 reads CASSDRNSLGETQYF. The CDR3 DNA follows: TGTGCCAGCAGTGACAGGAACTCTCTCGGGGAGACCCAGTACTTC.

The chain uses TRBV7-8 and TRBJ2-3; 7 bases match TRBD2. The CDR3 length is 15 residues. V lost 5 bases and J lost 4; bases outside the gene matches: 9. The germline V gene has CDR1 SGHVS and CDR2 FQNEAQ. The CDR3 region is CASSNGRKDPDTQYF. DNA of the CDR3: TGTGCCAGCAGCAACGGGAGGAAAGACCCAGATACGCAGTATTTT.

The chain is built from TRBV10-1 and TRBJ2-3; weak D call: TRBD2 (5 bases). Germline V CDR1 and CDR2: WNHNN, SYGVQD (reference sequence). This CDR3 is built from 17 residues. V lost 0 bases and J lost 1, with 14 bases in between. CDR3 in amino acids: CASSESDPVRGTDTQYF. The CDR3 DNA sequence: TGCGCCAGCAGTGAGTCGGACCCGGTGAGGGGCACAGATACGCAGTATTTT.

This clone was observed a few times. J is TRBJ2-7 and V is TRBV7-9, with 10 bases identical to TRBD1. CDR1 is SEHNR, CDR2 FQNEAQ, per germline (reference sequence). J was trimmed by 5 bases and V by 1 base; bases with no gene match: 11. This CDR3 has 17 amino acids. The CDR3 spells CASSLVIGTGAGDEQYF. As DNA, the CDR3 is TGTGCCAGCAGCTTAGTTATCGGGACAGGGGCTGGCGACGAGCAGTACTTC.

This CDR3 reads CASSRDRNTEAFF. In DNA, the CDR3 is TGTGCCAGCTCACGTGACAGAAACACTGAAGCTTTCTTT. The J gene is TRBJ1-1, the V gene TRBV18; D might be TRBD1 (5 bases). V was shortened by 4 bases and J by 2 bases, with 8 bases between the two germline ends. CDR3 length: 13 residues. Germline V gene data show CDR1 as KGHSH and CDR2 as LQKENI. Together with reference TRBV18 and TRBJ1-1, the CDR3 gives the full variable domain: NAGVMQNPRHLVRRRGQEARLRCSPMKGHSHVYWYRQLPEEGLKFMVYLQKENIIDESGMPKERFSAEFPKEGPSILRIQQVVRGDSAAYFCASSRDRNTEAFFGQGTRLTVV.

The chain combines TRBV11-2 with TRBJ1-2; no clear D gene. The CDR3 length is 11 residues. Per germline, CDR1 SGHAT and CDR2 FQNNGV. With 7 bases removed from V and 4 bases from J, the gap between germline ends came to 7 bases. The CDR3 coding sequence is TGTGCCAGCACAGACTTCTATGGCTACACCTTC. Translated, it gives CASTDFYGYTF.

This chain uses TRBV6-1 with TRBJ1-3; tentatively, D is TRBD1 (5 bases). The CDR3 runs 15 residues. V was trimmed by 6 bases and J by 0 bases, leaving 12 bases between them. Germline V gene lookup returns CDR1 MNHNS and CDR2 SASEGT. The CDR3 is CASSSGPVSGNTIYF. The CDR3 nucleotides are TGTGCCAGCAGCTCGGGACCGGTCTCTGGAAACACCATATATTTT.

This chain joins TRBV5-4 and TRBJ2-3; 10 nucleotides line up with TRBD1. This CDR3 has 16 residues. V dropped 0 bases and J dropped 6; count of bases not matched to a gene: 7. Per the germline V gene, CDR1 is SGHNT and CDR2 is YYREEE (reference sequence). For the CDR3, the DNA is TGTGCCAGCAGCTTGGGGACAGGGGGTCGAGCGGATACGCAGTATTTT. Translating gives CASSLGTGGRADTQYF.

In its sample, this clone was seen once. The chain carries TRBV19 and TRBJ2-1; D is undetermined. V lost 6 bases and J 2 bases, leaving 8 bases between the germline ends. Germline loops: CDR1 LNHDA, CDR2 SQIVND (reference sequence). This CDR3 spans 13 amino acids. The CDR3 region is CASRDHAYNEQFF. The CDR3 DNA is TGTGCCAGTAGGGATCACGCCTACAATGAGCAGTTCTTC.

This clone was observed at least ten times. The sample has other DNA sequences that encode this CDR3 too. The genes are TRBV19 and TRBJ2-1; no reliable D call. The V end lost 3 bases, the J end lost 8 bases, and 14 bases lay between the germline ends. CDR1 is LNHDA and CDR2 is SQIVND in the germline V gene (reference sequence). The CDR3 is 14 amino acids. CDR3 residues: CASSIDPRSDEQFF. The CDR3 DNA reads TGTGCCAGTAGTATCGACCCGAGAAGCGATGAGCAGTTCTTC.

This sequence joins TRBV5-1 and TRBJ1-4; D is unclear. The V and J ends lost 0 bases and 6 bases respectively, with 9 bases between them. CDR3 length: 14 residues. Per the germline V gene, CDR1 is SGHRS and CDR2 is YFSETQ. In DNA form, the CDR3 reads TGCGCCAGCAGCTTGGGTGGGGTGGATGAAAAACTGTTTTTT. Translation: CASSLGGVDEKLFF.

The sample holds one count of this clone. The chain combines TRBV4-3 with TRBJ2-3; D perhaps matches TRBD1 (6 bases). CDR1 is LGHNA and CDR2 is YSLEER in the germline V gene. CDR3 length: 15 residues. V was trimmed by 0 bases and J by 6 bases, leaving 13 bases between them. In DNA, the CDR3 is TGCGCCAGCAGCCAAGACACCCCAGGGGTTGATACGCAGTATTTT. The encoded protein is CASSQDTPGVDTQYF.

Here the CDR3 DNA reads TGTGCCTGGAGTTCCCCCGGGGTCGACAATGAGCAGTTCTTC. As protein: CAWSSPGVDNEQFF. This sequence joins TRBV30 and TRBJ2-1; D possibly corresponds to TRBD2 (5 bases). Trimming cost V 2 bases and J 5 bases, with 13 bases left between them. From germline, CDR1 is GTSNPN and CDR2 SVGIG (reference sequence). The CDR3 covers 14 residues.

The genes are TRBV10-2 and TRBJ1-1; 7 bases map to TRBD1. CDR3 length: 14 residues. The germline V gene encodes CDR1 WSHSY and CDR2 SAAADI. V trimming: 4 bases; J trimming: 2 bases; junction bases outside the gene matches: 4. The CDR3 sequence is CASSGDRANTEAFF. For the CDR3, the DNA is TGCGCCAGCAGTGGAGACAGGGCTAACACTGAAGCTTTCTTT.

This clone was recorded a few times. The same CDR3 can be traced to other DNA sequences in this sample. The genes are TRBV7-2 and TRBJ2-2; no firm D call. This CDR3 spans 16 amino acids. With 4 bases removed from V and 0 bases from J, the gap between germline ends came to 12 bases. Germline values: CDR1 SGHTA, CDR2 FQGNSA. The CDR3 loop reads CASSSPGLANTGELFF. Here the CDR3 DNA reads TGTGCCAGCAGCTCCCCCGGTCTAGCGAACACCGGGGAGCTGTTTTTT.

The rearrangement links TRBV6-1 to TRBJ2-1, with D tentatively TRBD1 (7 bases). This CDR3 spans 16 amino acids. CDR1 MNHNS and CDR2 SASEGT come from the germline V gene. V was clipped by 4 bases and J by 10 bases, with 23 bases between them. The CDR3 reads CASSGRQGRGREEQFF. Here the CDR3 DNA reads TGTGCCAGCAGTGGTAGACAGGGTCGCGGTCGGGAGGAGCAGTTCTTC.

The CDR3 DNA reads TGTGCCAGCAGCGTAGAATCAGATACGCAGTATTTT. Translating gives CASSVESDTQYF. The gene calls are TRBV9 and TRBJ2-3; D gene uncertain. This CDR3 contains 12 residues. Deletions cut 0 bases from V and 4 bases from J, with 3 bases between. Germline V gives CDR1 SGDLS, CDR2 YYNGEE. The whole variable domain, remainder taken from reference TRBV9 and TRBJ2-3, is DSGVTQTPKHLITATGQRVTLRCSPRSGDLSVYWYQQSLDQGLQFLIQYYNGEERAKGNILERFSAQQFPDLHSELNLSSLELGDSALYFCASSVESDTQYFGPGTRLTVL.

The chain has TRBV2 and TRBJ2-3; 11 bases fit TRBD2. This CDR3 contains 15 residues. The germline V gene encodes CDR1 SNHLY and CDR2 FYNNEI. Germline trimming cut 4 bases from V and 4 bases from J; bases unmatched to any gene: 4. CDR3 residues: CASSATSGGSDTQYF. CDR3 nucleotides: TGTGCCAGCAGTGCAACTAGCGGGGGATCAGATACGCAGTATTTT.

V and J are TRBV4-2 and TRBJ2-4; TRBD2 matches at 15 bases. Looked up from germline, CDR1 is LGHNA and CDR2 is YNFKEQ. CDR3 length: 21 amino acids. Germline trimming cut 3 bases from V and 0 bases from J; bases unmatched to any gene: 12. The DNA of the CDR3 is TGTGCCAGCAGCCATCCCCCCAGGACTAGCGGGAGGGCGGTAGCCAAAAACATTCAGTACTTC. Translated, it gives CASSHPPRTSGRAVAKNIQYF.